This T cell receptor beta chain was found in a study of regulatory T cells in long-lasting Graves disease. As for time point: newly diagnosed GD, antithyroid drugs for less than 3 months. Following extraction of RNA from PBMCs, that RNA was used to make the TCR library. This clonotype was seen repeatedly, ten times or more. Through Arm-PCR of CDR3 regions and iRepertoire HTBI primers, TCR beta libraries were built. Each CDR3 protein gets one entry after TCRdb re-called the multiplex PCR reads with MiXCR. The sample shows approximately 400,000 distinct CDR3 sequences, about 15% of them seen only once. Germline assignment: CDR1 SGHTA and CDR2 FQGTGA. V dropped 1 base and J dropped 0; count of bases not matched to a gene: 3. The CDR3 totals 16 residues. Separately, the same data were catalogued under a study of T cells in Graves' hyperthyroidism and ophthalmopathy.

The rearrangement uses TRBV7-3 and TRBJ2-7; 10 bases map to TRBD1. This TCR was recovered from a woman aged 30 to 39 with Graves disease. The source material was peripheral blood mononuclear cells (PBMCs), sampled at new diagnosis, from a patient treated with antithyroid drugs. The CDR3, as DNA: TGTGCCAGCAGCTTAAGGACAGGGGGGGACTCCTACGAGCAGTACTTC. Its protein is CASSLRTGGDSYEQYF.